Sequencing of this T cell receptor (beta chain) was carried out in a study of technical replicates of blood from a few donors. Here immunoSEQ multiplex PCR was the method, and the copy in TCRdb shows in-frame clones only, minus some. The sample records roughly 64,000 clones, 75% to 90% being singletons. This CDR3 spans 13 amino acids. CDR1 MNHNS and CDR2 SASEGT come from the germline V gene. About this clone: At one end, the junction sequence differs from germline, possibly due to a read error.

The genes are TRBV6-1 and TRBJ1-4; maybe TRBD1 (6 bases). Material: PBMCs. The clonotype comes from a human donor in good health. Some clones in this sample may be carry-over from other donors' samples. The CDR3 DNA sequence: TGTGCCAGCAGTGAAGGGGTGGGGGACACGACCATTTTT. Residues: CASSEGVGDTTIF.